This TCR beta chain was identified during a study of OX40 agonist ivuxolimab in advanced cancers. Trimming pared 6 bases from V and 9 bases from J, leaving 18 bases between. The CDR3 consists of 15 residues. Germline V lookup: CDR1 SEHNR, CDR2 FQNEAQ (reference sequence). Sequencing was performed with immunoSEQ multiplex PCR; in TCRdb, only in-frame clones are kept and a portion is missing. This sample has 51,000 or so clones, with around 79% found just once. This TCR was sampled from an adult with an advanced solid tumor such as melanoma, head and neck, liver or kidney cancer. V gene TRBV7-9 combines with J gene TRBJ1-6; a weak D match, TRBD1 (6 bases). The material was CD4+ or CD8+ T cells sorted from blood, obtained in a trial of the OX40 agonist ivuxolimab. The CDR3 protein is CASRLWTVWGSPLHF. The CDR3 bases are TGTGCCAGCAGACTCTGGACAGTCTGGGGTTCACCCCTCCACTTT.